In this sample, the clone carrying this T cell receptor (beta chain) turned up many times. Its antigen is as yet unknown. Sequencing involved patients with CD8+CD57+ cell expansion previously shown by flow cytometry. None of the patients had been given any therapy when their blood was sampled. These data originate in a study of CD8+CD57+ T cells in acquired aplastic anemia. The CDR3 has 16 amino acids. Unmatched junction bases numbered 14, after V lost 5 bases and J lost 5 bases. CDR1 and CDR2 from the germline V gene are SGHAT and FQNNGV. Profiles of TCR beta VDJ and CDR3 were generated from a genomic DNA template. TCRdb called the reads again in MiXCR, with one record for every CDR3 protein. There are approximately 180,000 distinct CDR3 sequences in the sample; roughly 65% occur only once, and under 45% lies in the top ten. Study-wide findings and caveats: Between patients and controls, CD8+ Simpson's diversity did not vary significantly.

What was sequenced was sorted CD4+, CD8+, or CD8+CD57+ T cells (not recorded which) from PBMCs. This chain uses TRBV11-2 with TRBJ1-1; 7 bases map to TRBD1. The TCR comes from a human donor with aplastic anemia. CDR3 region: CASSTWDSPWDTEAFF. The CDR3 region has the DNA TGTGCCAGCAGCACCTGGGACAGCCCCTGGGATACTGAAGCTTTCTTT.